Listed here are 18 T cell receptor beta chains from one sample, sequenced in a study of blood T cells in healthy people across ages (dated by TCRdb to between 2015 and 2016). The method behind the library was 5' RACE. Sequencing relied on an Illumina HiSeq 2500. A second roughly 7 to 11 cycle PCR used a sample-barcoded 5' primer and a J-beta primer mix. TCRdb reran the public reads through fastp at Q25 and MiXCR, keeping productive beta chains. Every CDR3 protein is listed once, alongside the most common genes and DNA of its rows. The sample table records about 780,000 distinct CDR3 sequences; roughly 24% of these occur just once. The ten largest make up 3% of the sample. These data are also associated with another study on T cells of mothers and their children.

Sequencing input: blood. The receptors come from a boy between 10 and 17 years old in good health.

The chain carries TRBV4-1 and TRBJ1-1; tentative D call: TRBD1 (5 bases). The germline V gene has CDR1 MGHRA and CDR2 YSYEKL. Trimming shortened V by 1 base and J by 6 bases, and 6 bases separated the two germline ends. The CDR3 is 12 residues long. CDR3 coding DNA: TGCGCCAGCAGCCAAGGGGGCTCTGAAGCTTTCTTT. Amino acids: CASSQGGSEAFF.

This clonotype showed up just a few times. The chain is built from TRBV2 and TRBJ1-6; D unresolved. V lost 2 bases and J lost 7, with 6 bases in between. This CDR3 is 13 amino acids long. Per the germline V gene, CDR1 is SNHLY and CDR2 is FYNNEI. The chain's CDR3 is CASSETGNSPLHF. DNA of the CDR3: TGTGCCAGCAGTGAAACTGGGAATTCACCCCTCCACTTT. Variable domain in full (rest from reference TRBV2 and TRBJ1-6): EPEVTQTPSHQVTQMGQEVILRCVPISNHLYFYWYRQILGQKVEFLVSFYNNEISEKSEIFDDQFSVERPDGSNFTLKIRSTKLEDSAMYFCASSETGNSPLHFGNGTRLTVT.

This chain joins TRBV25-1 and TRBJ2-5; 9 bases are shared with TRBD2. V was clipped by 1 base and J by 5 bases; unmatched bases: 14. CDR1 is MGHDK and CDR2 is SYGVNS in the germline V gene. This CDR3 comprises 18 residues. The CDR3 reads CASSELGGGEFNTETQYF. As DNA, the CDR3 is TGTGCCAGCAGTGAATTGGGCGGGGGGGAGTTTAACACGGAGACCCAGTACTTC. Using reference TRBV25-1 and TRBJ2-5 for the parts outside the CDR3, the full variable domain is EADIYQTPRYLVIGTGKKITLECSQTMGHDKMYWYQQDPGMELHLIHYSYGVNSTEKGDLSSESTVSRIRTEHFPLTLESARPSHTSQYLCASSELGGGEFNTETQYFGPGTRLLVL.

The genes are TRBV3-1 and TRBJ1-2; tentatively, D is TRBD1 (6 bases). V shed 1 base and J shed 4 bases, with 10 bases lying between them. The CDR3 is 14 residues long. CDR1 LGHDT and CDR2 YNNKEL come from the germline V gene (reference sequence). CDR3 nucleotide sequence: TGTGCCAGCAGCCAAGGTCCGACAGGCTATGGCTACACCTTC. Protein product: CASSQGPTGYGYTF. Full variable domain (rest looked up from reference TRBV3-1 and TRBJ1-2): DTAVSQTPKYLVTQMGNDKSIKCEQNLGHDTMYWYKQDSKKFLKIMFSYNNKELIINETVPNRFSPKSPDKAHLNLHINSLELGDSAVYFCASSQGPTGYGYTFGSGTRLTVV.

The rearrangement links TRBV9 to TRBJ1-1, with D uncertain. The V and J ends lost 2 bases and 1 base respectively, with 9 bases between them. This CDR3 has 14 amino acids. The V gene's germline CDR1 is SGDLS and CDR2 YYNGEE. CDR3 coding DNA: TGTGCCAGCAGCGTGGGGTTGGGGAACACTGAAGCTTTCTTT. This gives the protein CASSVGLGNTEAFF.

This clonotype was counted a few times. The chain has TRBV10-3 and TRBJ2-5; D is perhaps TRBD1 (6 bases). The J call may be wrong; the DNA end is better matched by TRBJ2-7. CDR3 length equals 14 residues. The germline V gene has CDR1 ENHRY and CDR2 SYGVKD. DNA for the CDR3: TGTGCCATCAGCAGCAGGGGCTCTTCCTACGAGCAGTACTTC. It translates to CAISSRGSSYEQYF.

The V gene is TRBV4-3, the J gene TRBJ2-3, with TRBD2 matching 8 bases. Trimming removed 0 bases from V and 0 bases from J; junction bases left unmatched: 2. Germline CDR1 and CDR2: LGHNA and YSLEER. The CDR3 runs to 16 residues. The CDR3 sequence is CASSQEKRESTDTQYF. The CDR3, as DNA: TGCGCCAGCAGCCAAGAAAAGCGGGAGAGCACAGATACGCAGTATTTT.

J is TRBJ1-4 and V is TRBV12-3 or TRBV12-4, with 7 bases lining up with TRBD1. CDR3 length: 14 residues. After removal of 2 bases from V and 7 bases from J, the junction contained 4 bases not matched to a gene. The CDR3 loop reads CASSLQGDTEKLFF. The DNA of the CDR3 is TGTGCCAGCAGTTTACAGGGGGATACTGAAAAACTGTTTTTT.

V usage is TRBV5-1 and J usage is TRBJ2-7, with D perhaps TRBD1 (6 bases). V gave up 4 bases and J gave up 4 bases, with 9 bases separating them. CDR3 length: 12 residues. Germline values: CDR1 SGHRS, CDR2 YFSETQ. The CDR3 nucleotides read TGCGCCAGCAGCGGCGGACAGTACGAGCAGTACTTC. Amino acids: CASSGGQYEQYF.

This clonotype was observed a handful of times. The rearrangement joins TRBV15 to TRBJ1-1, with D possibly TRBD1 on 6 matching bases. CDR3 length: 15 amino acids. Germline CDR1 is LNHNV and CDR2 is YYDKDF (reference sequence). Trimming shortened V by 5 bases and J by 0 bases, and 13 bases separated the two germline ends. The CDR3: CATSGGGRVNTEAFF. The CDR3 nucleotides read TGTGCCACCAGCGGAGGGGGACGGGTGAACACTGAAGCTTTCTTT.

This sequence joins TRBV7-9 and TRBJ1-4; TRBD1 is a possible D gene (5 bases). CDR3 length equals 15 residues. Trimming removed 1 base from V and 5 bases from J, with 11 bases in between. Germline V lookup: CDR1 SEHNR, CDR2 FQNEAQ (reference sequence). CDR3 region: CASSLDFGGNEKLFF. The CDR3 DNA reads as TGTGCCAGCAGCTTAGATTTCGGGGGGAATGAAAAACTGTTTTTT.

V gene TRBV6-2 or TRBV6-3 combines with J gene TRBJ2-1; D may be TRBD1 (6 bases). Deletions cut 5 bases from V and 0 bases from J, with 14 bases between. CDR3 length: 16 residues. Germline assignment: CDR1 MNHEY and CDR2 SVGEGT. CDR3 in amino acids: CASSLGRGGSYNEQFF. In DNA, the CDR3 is TGTGCCAGCAGTCTTGGCAGAGGGGGCTCCTACAATGAGCAGTTCTTC.

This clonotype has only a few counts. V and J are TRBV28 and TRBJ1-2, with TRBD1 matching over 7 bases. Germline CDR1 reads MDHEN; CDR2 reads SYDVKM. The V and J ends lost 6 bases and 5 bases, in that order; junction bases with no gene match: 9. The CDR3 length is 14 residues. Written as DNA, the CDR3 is TGTGCCAGCAGCCCTCCGACAGGGAGTTATGGCTACACCTTC. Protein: CASSPPTGSYGYTF.

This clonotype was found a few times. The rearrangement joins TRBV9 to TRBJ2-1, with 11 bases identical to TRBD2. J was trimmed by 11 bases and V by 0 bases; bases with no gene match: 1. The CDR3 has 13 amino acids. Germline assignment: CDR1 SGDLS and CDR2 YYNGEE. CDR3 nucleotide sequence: TGTGCCAGCAGCGTAGGGACTAGCGGGCAGCAGTTCTTC. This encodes CASSVGTSGQQFF.

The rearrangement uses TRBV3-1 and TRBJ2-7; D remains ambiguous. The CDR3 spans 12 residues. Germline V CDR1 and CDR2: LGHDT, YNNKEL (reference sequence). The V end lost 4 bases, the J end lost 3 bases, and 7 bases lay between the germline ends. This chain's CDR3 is CASSRTHYEQYF. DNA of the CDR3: TGTGCCAGCAGCCGGACCCACTACGAGCAGTACTTC.

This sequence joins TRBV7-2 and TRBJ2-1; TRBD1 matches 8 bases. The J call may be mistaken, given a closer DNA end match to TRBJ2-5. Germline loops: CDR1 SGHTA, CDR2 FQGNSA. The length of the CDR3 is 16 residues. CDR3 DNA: TGTGCCAGCAGCTTAGCATGGACAGGGAGCCAAGAGACCCAGTACTTC. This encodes CASSLAWTGSQETQYF.

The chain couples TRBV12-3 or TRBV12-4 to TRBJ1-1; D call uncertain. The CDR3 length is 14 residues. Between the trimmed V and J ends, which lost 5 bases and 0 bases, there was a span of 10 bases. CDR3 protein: CASSPEVLNTEAFF. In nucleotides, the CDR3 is TGTGCCAGCAGTCCCGAAGTGTTGAACACTGAAGCTTTCTTT.

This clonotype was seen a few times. CDR3 residues: CASSVGGTSDEKLFF. The CDR3 DNA reads TGTGCCAGCAGCGTAGGGGGGACATCGGATGAAAAACTGTTTTTT. The chain recombines TRBV9 with TRBJ1-4, with D possibly being TRBD1 (6 bases). Looked up from germline, CDR1 is SGDLS and CDR2 is YYNGEE. V was shortened by 0 bases and J by 6 bases, with 12 bases between the two germline ends. The CDR3 is 15 amino acids.